This is a list of T cell receptor beta chains from one sample in a study of early T cells in non-severe SARS-CoV-2 infection. Via MiXCR, TCRdb re-called the 5' RACE reads, giving one row per CDR3 protein. The data contain tens of thousands of distinct CDR3 sequences, under 15% of them singletons. Sequenced material: whole blood. These receptors originate from an adult who was a healthcare worker with PCR-confirmed SARS-CoV-2 infection or an uninfected control (not recorded which). Each CDR3 is given with its conserved first and last residue.

CDR3	V	J
CASSEGRFMNTEAFF	TRBV10-2	TRBJ1-1
CASSSGTENSPLHF	TRBV4-3	TRBJ1-6
CASSLGLDNSPLHF	TRBV5-5	TRBJ1-6
CASRFFGGRQPQHF	TRBV28	TRBJ1-5
CASSSSGLSTDTQYF	TRBV7-2	TRBJ2-3
CSARAPETQYF	TRBV20-1	TRBJ2-5
CASSYTDGITYEQYF	TRBV6-5	TRBJ2-7
CATLDRGNYGYTF	TRBV6-5	TRBJ1-2
CASSSRLADTDTQYF	TRBV11-2	TRBJ2-3
CASRLPGVSGEAFF	TRBV12-3/TRBV12-4	TRBJ1-1
CASSQGTLAGELFF	TRBV3-1	TRBJ2-2
CSARGMRGVLPNEQYF	TRBV29-1	TRBJ2-7
CATGEQYF	TRBV6-6	TRBJ2-7
CASSPWSDTQYF	TRBV28	TRBJ2-3